These 3 T cell receptor beta chains were all obtained from the same sample, sequenced in a study of molecular identifiers for immune sequencing clone quantification. MiXCR was run by TCRdb on the PCR reads, yielding one entry per CDR3 protein. The sample lists roughly 100,000 distinct CDR3 sequences; 30% to 35% were seen once. Specimen: naive CD8+ T cells from blood, with Jurkat cell RNA spiked in. The sample's subset: FACS-sorted CD8+CD4-CCR7+CD45RA+ naive T cells. Every receptor here comes from a human donor in good health. Some libraries in this study had Jurkat cell RNA spiked in.

About this clonotype: A much more abundant neighbour one base away suggests this may be a read error. Lacking the conserved final phenylalanine or tryptophan, this CDR3 likely reflects a read error. The chain carries TRBV11-2 and TRBJ2-3; D remains unclear. The germline CDR1 and CDR2 sequences are SGHAT and FQNNGV. V was shortened by 1 base and J by 1 base, with 15 bases between the two germline ends. This CDR3 is built from 17 residues. For the CDR3, the DNA is TGTGCCAGCAGCTTAGGCACATCCGGGTATCGCACAGATACGCAGTATTTA. This gives the protein CASSLGTSGYRTDTQYL.

Turning to this clonotype: A much larger clone differs from this one at a single base, so this may be a read error. The chain combines TRBV6-4 with TRBJ1-5; no definite D call. The CDR3 totals 14 residues. The germline gives CDR1 MRHNA, CDR2 SNTAGT. The CDR3 spells CASSDKYSNHPQHF. The CDR3 DNA sequence: TGTGCCAGCAGTGACAAGTATAGCAATCACCCCCAGCATTTT.

This clonotype has only a few counts. The chain employs TRBV27 and TRBJ2-7; D possibly corresponds to TRBD2 (6 bases). The CDR3 extends over 14 amino acids. V shed 5 bases and J shed 5 bases, with 16 bases lying between them. CDR1 is MNHEY, CDR2 SMNVEV, per germline (reference sequence). The CDR3 spells CASSRQGGWDEQYF. CDR3 DNA sequence: TGTGCCAGCAGTCGCCAGGGAGGATGGGACGAGCAGTACTTC.